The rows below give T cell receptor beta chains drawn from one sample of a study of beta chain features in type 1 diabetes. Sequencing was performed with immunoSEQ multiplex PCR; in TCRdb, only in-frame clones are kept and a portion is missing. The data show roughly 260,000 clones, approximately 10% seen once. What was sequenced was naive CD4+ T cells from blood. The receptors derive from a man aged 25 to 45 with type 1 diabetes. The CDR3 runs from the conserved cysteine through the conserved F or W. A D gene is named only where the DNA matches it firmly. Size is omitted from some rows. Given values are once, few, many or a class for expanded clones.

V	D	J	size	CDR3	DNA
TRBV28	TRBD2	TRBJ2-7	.	CASGGRDHEQYF	TGTGCCAGTGGTGGGAGGGACCACGAGCAGTACTTC
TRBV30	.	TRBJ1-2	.	CAWSVQGWYGYTF	TGTGCCTGGAGTGTACAGGGTTGGTATGGCTACACCTTC
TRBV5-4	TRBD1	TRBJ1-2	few	CASSFQRYSTGTGNYGYTF	TGTGCCAGCAGCTTCCAACGTTATTCTACCGGGACAGGGAACTATGGCTACACCTTC
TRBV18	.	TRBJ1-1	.	CASSPTGMNTEAFF	TGTGCCAGCTCACCAACAGGGATGAACACTGAAGCTTTCTTT
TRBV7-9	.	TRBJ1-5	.	CASSTSGQPQHF	TGTGCCAGCAGCACCTCAGGGCAGCCCCAGCATTTT
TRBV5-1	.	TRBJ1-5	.	CASSLNPTDSNQPQHF	TGCGCCAGCAGCTTGAACCCAACAGATAGCAATCAGCCCCAGCATTTT
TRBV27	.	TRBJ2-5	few	CASRTSGAETQYF	TGTGCCAGCAGAACCTCAGGCGCAGAGACCCAGTACTTC
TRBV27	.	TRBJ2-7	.	CASSQRDKVKQYF	TGTGCCAGCAGCCAGAGGGACAAGGTTAAGCAGTACTTC
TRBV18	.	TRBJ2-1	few	CASSTGGRNEQFF	TGTGCCAGCTCCACCGGGGGTCGCAATGAGCAGTTCTTC
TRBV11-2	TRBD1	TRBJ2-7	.	CASSLEAGGYEQYF	TGTGCCAGCAGCTTAGAGGCAGGGGGCTACGAGCAGTACTTC
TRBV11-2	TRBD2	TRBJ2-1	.	CASSPTSGGAYEQFF	TGTGCCAGCAGCCCAACTAGCGGGGGGGCCTATGAGCAGTTCTTC
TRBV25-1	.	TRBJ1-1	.	CASSELGEDTEAFF	TGTGCCAGCAGTGAATTAGGGGAAGACACTGAAGCTTTCTTT
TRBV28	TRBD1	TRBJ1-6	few	CASSTPTGGNSPLHF	TGTGCCAGCAGTACCCCGACAGGGGGAAATTCACCCCTCCACTTT
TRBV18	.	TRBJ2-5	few	CASSQRQETQYF	TGTGCCAGCTCTCAGCGCCAAGAGACCCAGTACTTC
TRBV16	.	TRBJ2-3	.	CASSQHTDTQYF	TGTGCCAGCAGCCAACACACAGATACGCAGTATTTT
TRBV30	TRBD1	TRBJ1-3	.	CAWSTTPGTGVSGNTIYF	TGTGCCTGGAGTACCACTCCCGGGACAGGGGTTTCTGGAAACACCATATATTTT
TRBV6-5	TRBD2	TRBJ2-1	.	CASRAGGPWNEQFF	TGTGCCAGCCGAGCGGGGGGGCCCTGGAATGAGCAGTTCTTC
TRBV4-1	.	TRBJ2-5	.	CASSQVLFETQYF	TGCGCCAGCAGCCAAGTTCTCTTTGAGACCCAGTACTTC
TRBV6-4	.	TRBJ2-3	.	CASSRQGSGTDTQYF	TGTGCCAGCAGTCGGCAGGGTTCTGGCACAGATACGCAGTATTTT
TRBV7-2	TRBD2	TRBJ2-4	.	CASSNGLASDIQYF	TGTGCCAGCAGCAACGGACTAGCCTCGGACATTCAGTACTTC
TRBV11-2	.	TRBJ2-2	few	CASSTRTNTGELFF	TGTGCCAGCAGCACCAGGACGAACACCGGGGAGCTGTTTTTT
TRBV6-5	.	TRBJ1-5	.	CASGRQVHQPQHF	TGTGCCAGCGGCAGACAGGTCCATCAGCCCCAGCATTTT
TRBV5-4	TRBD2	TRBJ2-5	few	CAMASGQETQYF	TGTGCCATGGCTAGCGGCCAAGAGACCCAGTACTTC
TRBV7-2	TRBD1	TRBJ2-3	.	CASSQDRGSTDTQYF	TGTGCCAGCAGCCAAGACAGGGGGAGCACAGATACGCAGTATTTT
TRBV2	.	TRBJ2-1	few	CASSEARVANEQFF	TGTGCCAGCAGTGAAGCCAGGGTGGCCAATGAGCAGTTCTTC
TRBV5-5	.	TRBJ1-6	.	CASSPVLGDYSPLHF	TGTGCCAGCAGCCCCGTGCTCGGGGATTACTCACCCCTCCACTTT
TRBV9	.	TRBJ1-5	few	CASSADGGDQPQHF	TGTGCCAGCAGCGCTGACGGGGGGGATCAGCCCCAGCATTTT
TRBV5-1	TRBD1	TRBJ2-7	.	CASSLDRGGNEQYF	TGCGCCAGCAGCCTTGACAGGGGCGGCAACGAGCAGTACTTC
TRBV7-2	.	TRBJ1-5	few	CASSLNGPSNQPQHF	TGTGCCAGCAGCTTGAATGGGCCTAGCAATCAGCCCCAGCATTTT
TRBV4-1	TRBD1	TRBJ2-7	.	CASSPAGTGLSYEQYF	TGCGCCAGCAGCCCAGCCGGGACAGGGCTATCCTACGAGCAGTACTTC
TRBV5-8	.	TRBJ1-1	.	CASSLGGRNTEAFF	TGTGCCAGCAGCTTGGGTGGCAGGAACACTGAAGCTTTCTTT
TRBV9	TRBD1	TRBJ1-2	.	CASSARGSGYTF	TGTGCCAGCAGCGCCAGGGGGTCCGGCTACACCTTC
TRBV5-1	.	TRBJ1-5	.	CASSLAYREVGNQPQHF	TGCGCCAGCAGCTTGGCCTATAGAGAAGTGGGCAATCAGCCCCAGCATTTT
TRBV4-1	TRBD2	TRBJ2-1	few	CASSPRPLADYNEQFF	TGCGCCAGCAGCCCGCGGCCACTAGCGGACTACAATGAGCAGTTCTTC
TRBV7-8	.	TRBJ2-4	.	CASSLNPLRAKNIQYF	TGTGCCAGCAGCTTAAATCCATTGAGAGCCAAAAACATTCAGTACTTC
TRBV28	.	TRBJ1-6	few	CASSLPGDSPLHF	TGTGCCAGCAGTTTACCGGGTGATTCACCCCTCCACTTT
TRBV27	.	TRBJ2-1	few	CASSPRTAYNEQFF	TGTGCCAGCAGCCCCCGGACAGCCTACAATGAGCAGTTCTTC
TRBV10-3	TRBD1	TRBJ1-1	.	CAIRTGGKTEAFF	TGTGCCATCAGGACAGGGGGCAAGACTGAAGCTTTCTTT
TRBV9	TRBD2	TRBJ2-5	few	CASSPGLVSETQYF	TGTGCCAGCAGCCCTGGACTAGTTTCAGAGACCCAGTACTTC
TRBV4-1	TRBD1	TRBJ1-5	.	CASSQPGQNQPQHF	TGCGCCAGCAGCCAACCGGGACAGAATCAGCCCCAGCATTTT
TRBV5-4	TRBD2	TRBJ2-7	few	CASSSSTSGPYEQYF	TGTGCCAGCAGCTCGAGTACTAGCGGTCCATACGAGCAGTACTTC
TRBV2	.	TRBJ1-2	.	CASSPRQVLSAF	TGTGCCAGCAGCCCCAGACAGGTGCTAAGCGCCTTC
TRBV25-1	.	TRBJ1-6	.	CASSEAGLNSPLHF	TGTGCCAGCAGTGAAGCTGGGCTTAATTCACCCCTCCACTTT
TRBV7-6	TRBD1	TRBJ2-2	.	CASSFRQGATGELFF	TGTGCCAGCAGCTTTAGGCAGGGGGCCACCGGGGAGCTGTTTTTT
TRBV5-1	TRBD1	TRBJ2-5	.	CASSTGGEETQYF	TGCGCCAGTTCAACAGGGGGTGAAGAGACCCAGTACTTC
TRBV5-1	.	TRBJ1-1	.	CASSREEWSEAFF	TGCGCCAGCAGCCGGGAGGAGTGGTCTGAAGCTTTCTTT
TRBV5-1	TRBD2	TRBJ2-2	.	CASSLLAAGGPDTGELFF	TGCGCCAGCAGCCTCCTAGCAGCGGGGGGGCCTGACACCGGGGAGCTGTTTTTT
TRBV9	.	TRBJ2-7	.	CASSPGRGSYEQYF	TGTGCCAGCAGCCCCGGCCGGGGGTCCTACGAGCAGTACTTC
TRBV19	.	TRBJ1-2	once	CASGQVNYGYTF	TGTGCCAGTGGTCAGGTGAACTATGGCTACACCTTC
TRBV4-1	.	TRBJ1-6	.	CASSATGLYSPLHF	TGCGCCAGCAGCGCAACAGGGTTATACTCACCCCTCCACTTT
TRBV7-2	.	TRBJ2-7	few	CASSFDMQGRHEQYF	TGTGCCAGCAGCTTTGATATGCAGGGTCGGCACGAGCAGTACTTC
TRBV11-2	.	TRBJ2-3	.	CASSSFRGKLDTQYF	TGTGCCAGCAGCTCCTTTCGGGGAAAGCTGGATACGCAGTATTTT
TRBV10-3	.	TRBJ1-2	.	CAATDNYGYTF	TGTGCCGCGACAGATAACTATGGCTACACCTTC